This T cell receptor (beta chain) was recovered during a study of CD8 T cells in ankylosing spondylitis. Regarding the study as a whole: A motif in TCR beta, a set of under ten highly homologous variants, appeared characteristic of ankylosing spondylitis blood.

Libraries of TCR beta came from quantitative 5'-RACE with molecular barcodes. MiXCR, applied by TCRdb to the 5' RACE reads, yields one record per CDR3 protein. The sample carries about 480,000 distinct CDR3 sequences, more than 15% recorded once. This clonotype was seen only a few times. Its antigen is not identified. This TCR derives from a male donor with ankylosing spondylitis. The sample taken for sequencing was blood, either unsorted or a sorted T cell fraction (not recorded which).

The CDR3 here is CASRLAGGDSYNEQFF. CDR3 sequence (DNA): TGTGCCAGCAGGCTAGCGGGAGGCGACTCCTACAATGAGCAGTTCTTC. This rearrangement joins TRBV3-1 to TRBJ2-1, with TRBD2 identical over 11 bases. The CDR3 has 16 residues. Germline V lookup: CDR1 LGHDT, CDR2 YNNKEL (reference sequence). V lost 6 bases to trimming and J lost 0 bases; unmatched junction nucleotides: 4.